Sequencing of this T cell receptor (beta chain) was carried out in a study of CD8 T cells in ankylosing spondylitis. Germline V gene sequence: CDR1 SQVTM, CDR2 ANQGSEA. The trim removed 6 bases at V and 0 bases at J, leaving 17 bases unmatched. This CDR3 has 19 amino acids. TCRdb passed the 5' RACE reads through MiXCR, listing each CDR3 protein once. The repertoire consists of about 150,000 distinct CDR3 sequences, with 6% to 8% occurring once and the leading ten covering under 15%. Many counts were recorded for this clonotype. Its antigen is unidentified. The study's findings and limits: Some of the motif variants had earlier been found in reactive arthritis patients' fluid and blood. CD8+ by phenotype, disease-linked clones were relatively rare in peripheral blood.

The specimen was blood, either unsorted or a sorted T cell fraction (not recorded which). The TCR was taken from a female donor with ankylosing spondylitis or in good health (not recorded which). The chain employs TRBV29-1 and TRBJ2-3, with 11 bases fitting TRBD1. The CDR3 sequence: CSVRRTGTGGYSSTDTQYF. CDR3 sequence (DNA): TGCAGCGTGAGGAGGACCGGGACAGGGGGTTACTCTAGCACAGATACGCAGTATTTT.